Below, 18 T cell receptor beta chains from the same sample are listed, as sequenced in a study of blood T cell repertoires in COVID-19 (dated by TCRdb to 2018 to 2020). The method was the immunoSEQ multiplex PCR assay. TCRdb limited this immuneACCESS table to in-frame rearrangements with V and J called. A share of clones is missing; checked studies link under half to unresolved V genes, and the rest is unexplained. The sample profile shows about 150,000 clones; 65% to 90% of them were found once. The ten most abundant clones make up about an eighth of the sample. The source material was peripheral blood. These receptor sequences come from a woman aged 55 to 70 with COVID-19, enrolled during active disease.

The chain has TRBV10-2 and TRBJ2-3; 8 bases are a match to TRBD2. This CDR3 is built from 15 residues. The J segment lost 2 bases and the V segment lost 11 bases, leaving 12 bases of the junction unmatched. Germline values: CDR1 WSHSY, CDR2 SAAADI. The CDR3 spells CASRRGTRNTDTQYF. CDR3 nucleotides: TGCGCCTCCCGCCGCGGGACTAGAAACACAGATACGCAGTATTTT.

This rearrangement joins TRBV5-1 to TRBJ2-2; D possibly corresponds to TRBD2 (6 bases). The CDR3 is made up of 14 amino acids. V was cut by 0 bases and J by 6 bases, with 9 bases left in between. CDR1 SGHRS and CDR2 YFSETQ come from the germline V gene. The CDR3 protein is CASSLAGAPGELFF. In nucleotides, the CDR3 is TGCGCCAGCAGCTTGGCGGGAGCCCCCGGGGAGCTGTTTTTT.

CDR3 sequence reads: CASSNQALMNTEAFF. The DNA for the CDR3 is TGTGCCAGCAGCAATCAGGCCCTCATGAACACTGAAGCTTTCTTT. This chain links TRBV14 with TRBJ1-1; D ambiguous. CDR1 SGHDN and CDR2 FVKESK come from the germline V gene. The CDR3 spans 15 residues. V lost 5 bases, J lost 0 bases, and 13 bases lay in between.

This chain links TRBV11-2 with TRBJ2-2, with a possible D match to TRBD2 (7 bases). V lost 5 bases and J lost 4, with 17 bases in between. Germline loops: CDR1 SGHAT, CDR2 FQNNGV. The CDR3 is 16 residues long. The CDR3 is CASSASWGGATGELFF. The CDR3, as DNA: TGTGCCAGCAGCGCCTCATGGGGGGGGGCCACCGGGGAGCTGTTTTTT.

The genes are TRBV5-1 and TRBJ1-1; perhaps TRBD1 as D (6 bases). This CDR3 is built from 15 residues. The germline gives CDR1 SGHRS, CDR2 YFSETQ. V gave up 6 bases and J gave up 6 bases, with 21 bases separating them. CDR3 nucleotide sequence: TGCGCCAGCACGTATACCGGGACAAAGTCCGCTGAAGCTTTCTTT. It codes for CASTYTGTKSAEAFF.

This clone has a single count. J is TRBJ1-2 and V is TRBV7-3, with D perhaps matching TRBD1 (6 bases). The CDR3 is made up of 14 amino acids. Germline-derived CDR1 and CDR2 are SGHTA and FQGTGA. With 0 bases removed from V and 8 bases from J, the gap between germline ends came to 13 bases. The CDR3 DNA is TGTGCCAGCAGCTTAACGGGGGGGCCCAAGGGCTACACCTTC. This sequence encodes CASSLTGGPKGYTF.

The J gene is TRBJ1-1, the V gene TRBV5-1, with 10 bases lining up with TRBD1. V dropped 4 bases and J dropped 4; count of bases not matched to a gene: 7. The CDR3 length is 15 residues. Looked up from germline, CDR1 is SGHRS and CDR2 is YFSETQ. The CDR3 loop reads CASSKTGGWITEAFF. The CDR3 DNA follows: TGCGCCAGCAGCAAGACAGGGGGCTGGATCACTGAAGCTTTCTTT.

J is TRBJ1-4 and V is TRBV25-1; 7 nucleotides align to TRBD1. Trimming at V came to 2 bases and at J to 5 bases, leaving 5 bases not matched to a gene. CDR1 is MGHDK and CDR2 is SYGVNS in the germline V gene. The CDR3 is 15 residues long. The CDR3 DNA reads as TGTGCCAGCAGTGAACAGGGGGTCCCAAATGAAAAACTGTTTTTT. The encoded protein is CASSEQGVPNEKLFF.

V gene TRBV5-1 combines with J gene TRBJ1-3; D is possibly TRBD1 (6 bases). The ends were cut back, 2 bases at V and 3 bases at J, with 6 bases in the middle. This CDR3 has 13 residues. The germline gives CDR1 SGHRS, CDR2 YFSETQ. CDR3 sequence (DNA): TGCGCCAGCAGCTTAGGGGGTGGAAACACCATATATTTT. Its translation is CASSLGGGNTIYF.

A few counts support this clone. The rearrangement joins TRBV9 to TRBJ1-1; D possibly corresponds to TRBD1 (5 bases). From germline, CDR1 is SGDLS and CDR2 YYNGEE. The CDR3 runs to 16 residues. The V gene lost 3 bases and the J gene lost 1 base, with 16 bases spanning the gap. CDR3 sequence: CASSERPDGGNTEAFF. For the CDR3, the DNA is TGTGCCAGCAGCGAGAGACCCGACGGGGGGAACACTGAAGCTTTCTTT.

V and J are TRBV5-6 and TRBJ1-3; no clear D. CDR3 length: 14 amino acids. The V and J ends lost 2 bases and 7 bases respectively, with 13 bases between them. Germline lookup yields CDR1 SGHDT and CDR2 YYEEEE. CDR3 DNA sequence: TGTGCCAGCAGCTTTGGGCCGGCTGTTAACACCATATATTTT. This gives the protein CASSFGPAVNTIYF.

The chain employs TRBV3-1 (or the pseudogene TRBV3-2) and TRBJ1-2; D gene uncertain. Germline CDR1 LGHDT, CDR2 YNNKEL (reference sequence). V was shortened by 1 base and J by 6 bases, with 6 bases between the two germline ends. The CDR3 has 12 amino acids. CDR3 amino acids: CASSQGPDGYTF. CDR3 sequence (DNA): TGTGCCAGCAGCCAAGGGCCTGATGGCTACACCTTC.

The V and J genes are TRBV19 and TRBJ1-1; 7 bases are shared with TRBD1. J was trimmed by 11 bases and V by 5 bases; bases with no gene match: 14. Germline V CDR1 and CDR2: LNHDA, SQIVND (reference sequence). The CDR3 runs 14 residues. The CDR3 reads CASSSSGQERWAFF. The CDR3 DNA sequence: TGTGCCAGTAGTTCCTCCGGACAGGAGCGATGGGCTTTCTTT.

V gene TRBV27 combines with J gene TRBJ1-2, with TRBD1 identical over 7 bases. Losses at the gene ends were 5 bases for V and 5 bases for J; bases not matched to a gene: 8. CDR3 length equals 14 residues. Germline CDR1 and CDR2: MNHEY and SMNVEV (reference sequence). The CDR3 region is CASSLGQAGYGYTF. The DNA for the CDR3 is TGTGCCAGCAGTCTCGGACAGGCTGGTTATGGCTACACCTTC.

The genes are TRBV27 and TRBJ2-7; 7 bases are shared with TRBD2. There are 13 residues in the CDR3. CDR1 MNHEY and CDR2 SMNVEV come from the germline V gene (reference sequence). With V trimmed by 6 bases and J by 5 bases, 7 bases remained unmatched. CDR3 sequence: CASRLTSFHEQYV. The CDR3 nucleotides are TGTGCCAGCAGGCTGACTAGCTTTCACGAGCAGTACGTC.

This rearrangement joins TRBV5-5 to TRBJ1-5; 9 bases map to TRBD1. This CDR3 region has 16 residues. The germline V gene encodes CDR1 SGHKS and CDR2 YYEKEE (reference sequence). V trimming: 4 bases; J trimming: 4 bases; junction bases outside the gene matches: 9. CDR3 bases: TGTGCCAGCAGCCCGGGACAGGGATCGTCAAATCAGCCCCAGCATTTT. Encoded protein: CASSPGQGSSNQPQHF.

V gene TRBV19 combines with J gene TRBJ1-3; D gene unclear. CDR1 is LNHDA and CDR2 is SQIVND in the germline V gene (reference sequence). V shed 7 bases and J shed 0 bases, with 13 bases lying between them. The CDR3 covers 15 residues. CDR3 nucleotide sequence: TGTGCCAGTACCCCGGACTCAATCTCTGGAAACACCATATATTTT. This encodes CASTPDSISGNTIYF. The complete variable domain, with remaining parts taken from reference TRBV19 and TRBJ1-3, reads DGGITQSPKYLFRKEGQNVTLSCEQNLNHDAMYWYRQDPGQGLRLIYYSQIVNDFQKGDIAEGYSVSREKKESFPLTVTSAQKNPTAFYLCASTPDSISGNTIYFGEGSWLTVV.

This chain uses TRBV18 with TRBJ1-2; tentatively, D is TRBD1 (5 bases). The CDR3 covers 13 residues. V lost 3 bases, J lost 3 bases, and 8 bases lay in between. Germline CDR1 reads KGHSH; CDR2 reads LQKENI. CDR3 loop: CASSPGGDYGYTF. In nucleotides, the CDR3 is TGTGCCAGCTCACCGGGGGGGGACTATGGCTACACCTTC.